The entry that follows covers one TCR beta chain sequence. The entry originates in a study of PD-1 blockade in mismatch repair-deficient tumors. About the study: Enrolled about 2012-2016, patients had progressing, pretreated mismatch repair-deficient cancers of 12 types.

The ends were cut back, 4 bases at V and 9 bases at J, with 12 bases in the middle. The CDR3 spans 13 residues. In germline, CDR1 is WSHSY, CDR2 SAAADI. TCRs were sequenced from a few patients responding to pembrolizumab. The method was immunoSEQ multiplex PCR; TCRdb's version includes in-frame clones alone and lacks a portion of them. The table records just under 65,000 clones, approximately 89% of them present only once. Sequencing used peripheral blood, obtained 52 weeks after starting pembrolizumab. This chain joins TRBV10-2 and TRBJ2-2, with D tentatively TRBD1 (6 bases). The receptor comes from an adult with mismatch repair-deficient cancer. CDR3 region: CASSADRRRELFF. CDR3 DNA sequence: TGCGCCAGCAGTGCAGACAGGCGCCGGGAGCTGTTTTTT.